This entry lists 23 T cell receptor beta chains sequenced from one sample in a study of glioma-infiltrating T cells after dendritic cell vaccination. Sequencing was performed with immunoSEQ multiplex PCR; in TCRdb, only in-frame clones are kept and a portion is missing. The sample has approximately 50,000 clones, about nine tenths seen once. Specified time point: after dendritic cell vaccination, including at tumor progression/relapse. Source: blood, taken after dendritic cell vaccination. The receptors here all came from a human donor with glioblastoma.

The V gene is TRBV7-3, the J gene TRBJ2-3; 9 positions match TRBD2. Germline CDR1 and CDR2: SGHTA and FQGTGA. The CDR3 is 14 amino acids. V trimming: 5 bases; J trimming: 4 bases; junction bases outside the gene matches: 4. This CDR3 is CASSRGTSPDTQYF. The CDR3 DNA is TGTGCCAGCAGCAGAGGGACTAGCCCAGATACGCAGTATTTT.

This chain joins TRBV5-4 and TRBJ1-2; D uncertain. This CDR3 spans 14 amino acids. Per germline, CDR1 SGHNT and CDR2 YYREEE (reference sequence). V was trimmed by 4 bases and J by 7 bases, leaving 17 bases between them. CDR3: CASSMDGNSGGYTF. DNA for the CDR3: TGTGCCAGCAGCATGGACGGGAACTCAGGTGGCTACACCTTC.

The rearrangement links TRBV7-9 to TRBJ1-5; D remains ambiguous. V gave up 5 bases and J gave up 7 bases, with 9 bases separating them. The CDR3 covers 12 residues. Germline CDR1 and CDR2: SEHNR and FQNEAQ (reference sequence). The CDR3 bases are TGTGCCAGCAGCCCACCAGGCCAGCCCCAGCATTTT. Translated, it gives CASSPPGQPQHF.

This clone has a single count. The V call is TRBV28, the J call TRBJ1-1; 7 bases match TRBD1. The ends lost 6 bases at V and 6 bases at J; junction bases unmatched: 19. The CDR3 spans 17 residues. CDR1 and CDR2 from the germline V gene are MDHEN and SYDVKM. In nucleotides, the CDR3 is TGTGCCAGCAGGCCAGGCTACCTGATGGGCCAGGGGGCTGAAGCTTTCTTT. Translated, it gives CASRPGYLMGQGAEAFF.

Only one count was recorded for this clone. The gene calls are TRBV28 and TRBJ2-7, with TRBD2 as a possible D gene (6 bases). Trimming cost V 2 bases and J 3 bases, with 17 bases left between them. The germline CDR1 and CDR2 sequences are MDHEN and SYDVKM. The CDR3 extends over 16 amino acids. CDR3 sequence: CASSLMGVSGDYEQYF. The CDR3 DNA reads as TGTGCCAGCAGTTTAATGGGCGTTAGCGGCGACTACGAGCAGTACTTC. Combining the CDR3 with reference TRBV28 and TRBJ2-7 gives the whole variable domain DVKVTQSSRYLVKRTGEKVFLECVQDMDHENMFWYRQDPGLGLRLIYFSYDVKMKEKGDIPEGYSVSREKKERFSLILESASTNQTSMYLCASSLMGVSGDYEQYFGPGTRLTVT.

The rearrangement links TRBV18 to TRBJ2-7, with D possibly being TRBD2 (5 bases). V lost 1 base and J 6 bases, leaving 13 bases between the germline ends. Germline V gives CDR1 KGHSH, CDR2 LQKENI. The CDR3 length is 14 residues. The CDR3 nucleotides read TGTGCCAGCTCACCACAGGGTTGGACTCCCGAGCAGTACTTC. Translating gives CASSPQGWTPEQYF.

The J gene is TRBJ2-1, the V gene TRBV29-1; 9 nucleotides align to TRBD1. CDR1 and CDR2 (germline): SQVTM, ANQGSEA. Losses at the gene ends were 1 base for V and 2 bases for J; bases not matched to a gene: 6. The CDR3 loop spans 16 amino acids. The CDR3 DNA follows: TGCAGCGTTGAAGGACTACAGGGGGCCACCTACAATGAGCAGTTCTTC. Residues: CSVEGLQGATYNEQFF.

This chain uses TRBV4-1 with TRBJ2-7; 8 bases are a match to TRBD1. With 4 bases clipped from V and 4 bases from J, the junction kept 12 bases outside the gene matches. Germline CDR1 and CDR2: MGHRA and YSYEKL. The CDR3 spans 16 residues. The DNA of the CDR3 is TGCGCCAGCAGCCTTCTCGCGTCAGGGGGCATATACGAGCAGTACTTC. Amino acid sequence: CASSLLASGGIYEQYF.

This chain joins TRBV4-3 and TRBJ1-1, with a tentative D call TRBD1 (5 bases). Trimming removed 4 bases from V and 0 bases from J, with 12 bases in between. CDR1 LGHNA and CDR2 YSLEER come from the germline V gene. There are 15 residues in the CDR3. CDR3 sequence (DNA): TGCGCCAGCAGCCCTGCCGGACACCTGAACACTGAAGCTTTCTTT. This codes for CASSPAGHLNTEAFF.

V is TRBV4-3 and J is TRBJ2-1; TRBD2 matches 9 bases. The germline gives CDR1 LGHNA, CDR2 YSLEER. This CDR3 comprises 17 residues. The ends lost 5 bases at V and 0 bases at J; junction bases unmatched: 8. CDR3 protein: CASSSRLAVLSYNEQFF. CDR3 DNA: TGCGCCAGCAGCAGCCGACTAGCGGTCCTCTCCTACAATGAGCAGTTCTTC.

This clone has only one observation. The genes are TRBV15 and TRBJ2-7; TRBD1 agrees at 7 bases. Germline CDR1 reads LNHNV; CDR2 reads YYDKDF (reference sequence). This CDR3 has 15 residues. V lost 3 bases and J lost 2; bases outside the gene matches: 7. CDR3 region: CATSSGDRAPYEQYF. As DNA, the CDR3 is TGTGCCACCAGCAGCGGGGACAGAGCCCCCTACGAGCAGTACTTC.

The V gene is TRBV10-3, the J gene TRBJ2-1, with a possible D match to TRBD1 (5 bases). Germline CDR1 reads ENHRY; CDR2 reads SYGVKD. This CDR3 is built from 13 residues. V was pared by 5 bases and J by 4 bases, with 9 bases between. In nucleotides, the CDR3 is TGTGCCATCAGTTTGGGGCTTTACAATGAGCAGTTCTTC. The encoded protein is CAISLGLYNEQFF.

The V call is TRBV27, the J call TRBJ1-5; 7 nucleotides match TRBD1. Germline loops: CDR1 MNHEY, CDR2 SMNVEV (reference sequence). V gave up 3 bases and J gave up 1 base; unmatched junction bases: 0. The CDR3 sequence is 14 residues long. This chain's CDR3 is CASSLTGSNQPQHF. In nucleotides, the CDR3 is TGTGCCAGCAGTTTGACAGGGAGCAATCAGCCCCAGCATTTT.

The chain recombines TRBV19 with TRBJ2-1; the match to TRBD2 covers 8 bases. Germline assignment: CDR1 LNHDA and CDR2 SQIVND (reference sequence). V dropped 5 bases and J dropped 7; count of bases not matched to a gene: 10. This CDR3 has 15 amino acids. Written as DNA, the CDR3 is TGTGCCAGTAGTCCGGGACACCGGGGGGGGAATGAGCAGTTCTTC. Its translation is CASSPGHRGGNEQFF.

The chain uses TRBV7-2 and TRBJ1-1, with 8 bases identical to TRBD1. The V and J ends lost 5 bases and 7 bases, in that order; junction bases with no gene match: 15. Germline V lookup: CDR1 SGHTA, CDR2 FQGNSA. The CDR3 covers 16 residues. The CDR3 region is CASSLRTGRIRGEAFF. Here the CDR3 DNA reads TGTGCCAGCAGCCTTAGGACAGGGCGGATCCGAGGTGAAGCTTTCTTT.

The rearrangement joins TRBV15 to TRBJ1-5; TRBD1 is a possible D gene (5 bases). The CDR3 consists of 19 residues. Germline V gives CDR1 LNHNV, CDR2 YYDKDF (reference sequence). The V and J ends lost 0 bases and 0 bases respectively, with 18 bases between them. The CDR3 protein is CATSRDLLLTVYSNQPQHF. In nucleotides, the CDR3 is TGTGCCACCAGCAGAGACCTCCTCTTGACAGTGTATAGCAATCAGCCCCAGCATTTT.

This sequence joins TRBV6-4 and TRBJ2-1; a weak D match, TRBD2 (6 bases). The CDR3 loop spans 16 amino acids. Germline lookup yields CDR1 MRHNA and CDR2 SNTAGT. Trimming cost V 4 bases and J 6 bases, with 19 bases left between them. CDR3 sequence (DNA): TGTGCCAGCAGTGCCCACTGGAGGGCTAGCCCCAATGAGCAGTTCTTC. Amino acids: CASSAHWRASPNEQFF.

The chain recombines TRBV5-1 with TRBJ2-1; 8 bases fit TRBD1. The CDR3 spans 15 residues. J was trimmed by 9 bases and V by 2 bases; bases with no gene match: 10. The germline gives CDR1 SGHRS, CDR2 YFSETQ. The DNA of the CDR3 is TGCGCCAGCAGCTTCGGACAGGGAGAAATAGGTGAGCAGTTCTTC. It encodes CASSFGQGEIGEQFF.

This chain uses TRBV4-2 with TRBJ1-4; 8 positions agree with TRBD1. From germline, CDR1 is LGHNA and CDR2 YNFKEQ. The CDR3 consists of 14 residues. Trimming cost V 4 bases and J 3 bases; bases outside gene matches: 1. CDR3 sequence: CASSPDRANEKLFF. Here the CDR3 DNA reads TGTGCCAGCAGCCCGGACAGGGCTAATGAAAAACTGTTTTTT.

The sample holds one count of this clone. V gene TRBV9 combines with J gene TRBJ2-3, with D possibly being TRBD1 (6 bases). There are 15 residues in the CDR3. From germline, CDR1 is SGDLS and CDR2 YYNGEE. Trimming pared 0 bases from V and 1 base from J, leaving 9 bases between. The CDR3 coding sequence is TGTGCCAGCAGCGTAGGGTCAGGGGGCACAGATACGCAGTATTTT. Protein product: CASSVGSGGTDTQYF.

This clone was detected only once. The CDR3 here is CASTYSRGSYSGELFF. For the CDR3, the DNA is TGTGCCAGTACTTATAGTAGGGGAAGCTACTCCGGGGAGCTGTTTTTT. The chain uses TRBV19 and TRBJ2-2; D might be TRBD1 (5 bases). V lost 7 bases to trimming and J lost 6 bases, with 21 bases between them. Germline V CDR1 and CDR2: LNHDA, SQIVND (reference sequence). This CDR3 has 16 amino acids.

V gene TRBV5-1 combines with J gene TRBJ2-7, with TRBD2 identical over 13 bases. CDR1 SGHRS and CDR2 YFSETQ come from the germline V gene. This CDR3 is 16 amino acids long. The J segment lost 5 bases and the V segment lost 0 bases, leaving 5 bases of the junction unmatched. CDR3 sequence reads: CASSLGGTSGTHEQYF. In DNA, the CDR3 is TGCGCCAGCAGCTTGGGTGGGACTAGCGGGACCCACGAGCAGTACTTC.

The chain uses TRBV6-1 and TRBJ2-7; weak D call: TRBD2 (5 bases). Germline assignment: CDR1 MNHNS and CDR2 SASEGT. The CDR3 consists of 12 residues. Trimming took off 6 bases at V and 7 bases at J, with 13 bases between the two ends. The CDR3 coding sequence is TGTGCCAGCAGGGTTGGTGAGGGAGAGCAGTACTTC. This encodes CASRVGEGEQYF.